The 4 T cell receptor beta chains below were found in one sample sequenced in a study of blood T cell repertoires in COVID-19. Assay used: immunoSEQ multiplex PCR; TCRdb lists only in-frame clones, some missing. The sample holds around 350,000 clones; 85% to 90% are singletons and the top ten take about 3%. Source material: peripheral blood. The receptor set was obtained from a human donor in a cohort sampled during active COVID-19.

This chain uses TRBV5-5 with TRBJ2-1; the match to TRBD2 covers 10 bases. V dropped 2 bases and J dropped 7; count of bases not matched to a gene: 6. Germline CDR1 is SGHKS and CDR2 is YYEKEE (reference sequence). The CDR3 consists of 15 residues. In nucleotides, the CDR3 is TGTGCCAGCAGCTTTACTAGCGGGGCCCCAAATGAGCAGTTCTTC. This sequence encodes CASSFTSGAPNEQFF.

The chain combines TRBV6-1 with TRBJ1-4; TRBD1 agrees at 10 bases. The CDR3 contains 16 residues. Losses at the gene ends were 0 bases for V and 7 bases for J; bases not matched to a gene: 5. Germline CDR1 and CDR2: MNHNS and SASEGT. The CDR3 protein is CASSEALGQGSEKLFF. CDR3 bases: TGTGCCAGCAGTGAAGCGCTGGGACAGGGGAGTGAAAAACTGTTTTTT.

The chain joins TRBV6-5 to TRBJ1-4, with 8 bases aligning to TRBD1. J lost 7 bases, V lost 4 bases, and 5 bases had no gene match. This CDR3 is 14 amino acids long. Germline lookup yields CDR1 MNHEY and CDR2 SVGAGI. This chain's CDR3 is CASSSRQGAEKLFF. The CDR3 bases are TGTGCCAGCAGTTCTCGGCAGGGGGCTGAAAAACTGTTTTTT.

The rearrangement uses TRBV9 and TRBJ1-3; D might be TRBD1 (6 bases). The CDR3 is made up of 13 amino acids. The V gene's germline CDR1 is SGDLS and CDR2 YYNGEE. Trimming shortened V by 2 bases and J by 4 bases, and 7 bases separated the two germline ends. CDR3 sequence: CASSVDRGNTIYF. Written as DNA, the CDR3 is TGTGCCAGCAGCGTTGACAGGGGAAACACCATATATTTT.